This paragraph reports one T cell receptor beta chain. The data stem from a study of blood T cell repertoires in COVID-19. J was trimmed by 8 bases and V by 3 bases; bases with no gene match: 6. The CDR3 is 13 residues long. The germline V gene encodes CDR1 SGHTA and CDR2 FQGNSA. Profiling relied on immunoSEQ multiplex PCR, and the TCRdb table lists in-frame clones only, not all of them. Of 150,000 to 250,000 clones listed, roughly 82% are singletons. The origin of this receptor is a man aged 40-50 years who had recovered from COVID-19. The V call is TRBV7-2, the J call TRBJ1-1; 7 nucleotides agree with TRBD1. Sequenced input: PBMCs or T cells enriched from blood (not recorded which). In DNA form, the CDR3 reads TGTGCCAGCAGCTTTCCAGGGGGGCGAGAAGCTTTCTTT. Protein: CASSFPGGREAFF.